This TCR beta chain was retrieved from a study of response to subunit inactivated influenza vaccine. Broader study findings: Authors proposed each seasonal influenza vaccination draws in few new T cells.

As to this clonotype: Its antigen is as yet unknown.

The trim removed 2 bases at V and 7 bases at J, leaving 4 bases unmatched. CDR1 and CDR2 (germline): SEHNR, FQNEAQ (reference sequence). The CDR3 is made up of 14 amino acids. TCRdb re-analysed the RT-PCR reads in MiXCR, keeping a single row per CDR3 protein. The table lists about 620,000 distinct CDR3 sequences, roughly 10% of them singletons. This sequence joins TRBV7-9 and TRBJ2-2, with 7 bases fitting TRBD1. The sample in question was PBMCs from blood, obtained on the day of vaccination. The source is a man aged 50 to 59 who received an inactivated influenza vaccine. In DNA, the CDR3 is TGTGCCAGCAGCTTAACAGGGGCGGTCGGGGAGCTGTTTTTT. Amino acid sequence: CASSLTGAVGELFF. The full variable domain, its missing parts supplied by reference TRBV7-9 and TRBJ2-2, is DTGVSQNPRHKITKRGQNVTFRCDPISEHNRLYWYRQTLGQGPEFLTYFQNEAQLEKSRLLSDRFSAERPKGSFSTLEIQRTEQGDSAMYLCASSLTGAVGELFFGEGSRLTVL.